The rows below give T cell receptor beta chains drawn from one sample of a study of blood T cell repertoires in COVID-19. Libraries were prepared by immunoSEQ multiplex PCR; TCRdb keeps only in-frame clonotypes and omits some of them. This table holds just over 90,000 clones, about nine tenths found once. The source material was peripheral blood. The receptors here all came from a human donor with active COVID-19. The donor label of this sample is uncertain. Both conserved end residues are part of each CDR3. The D gene is left open where the match is weak. A row's size may be missing; if present it is once, few, many or a size class.

DNA	CDR3	V	D	size	J
TGTGCCAGCAGTTACATGGGACAAGAAGCTTTCTTT	CASSYMGQEAFF	TRBV6-2/TRBV6-3	NA	NA	TRBJ1-1
TGTGCCAGCAGCTCGCAGCGTTTGGTCAATGAGCAGTTCTTC	CASSSQRLVNEQFF	TRBV7-2	NA	NA	TRBJ2-1
TGCAGCGTCGAGGTGGCCAACGGGGCCAACGTCCTGACTTTC	CSVEVANGANVLTF	TRBV29-1	NA	once	TRBJ2-6
TGTGCCAGCAGCTTGGGCGCGGGGGGAGCTAACTATGGCTACACCTTC	CASSLGAGGANYGYTF	TRBV7-9	NA	NA	TRBJ1-2
TGTGCCAGCAGTTTTTCCAGACAGGGCAATGAGCAGTTCTTC	CASSFSRQGNEQFF	TRBV27	TRBD1	NA	TRBJ2-1
TGTGCCAGCAGTTGGCCGGGAAACACTGAAGCTTTCTTT	CASSWPGNTEAFF	TRBV6-2/TRBV6-3	NA	NA	TRBJ1-1
TGTGCCAGCAGCTTAGGCGGGGGAGACTATGGCTACACCTTC	CASSLGGGDYGYTF	TRBV7-2	NA	NA	TRBJ1-2
TGTGCCAGCAGCTCGGCGGGGGGCCGGGAGACCCAGTACTTC	CASSSAGGRETQYF	TRBV7-2	TRBD2	NA	TRBJ2-5
TGTGCCAGCAGTTACTCTCAGGGGAATCTACGCGGCTACACCTTC	CASSYSQGNLRGYTF	TRBV6-2/TRBV6-3	NA	NA	TRBJ1-2
TGTGCCAGCAGTGAATTCTTCCGGGACACTGAAGCTTTCTTT	CASSEFFRDTEAFF	TRBV6-1	NA	NA	TRBJ1-1
TGTGCCAGCAGTTTAAACAGGGGGCCCTACGAGCAGTACTTC	CASSLNRGPYEQYF	TRBV28	TRBD1	NA	TRBJ2-7
TGTGCCTGGAAGGATCCAAAGGGGGCAGATGGCTACACCTTC	CAWKDPKGADGYTF	TRBV30	TRBD1	few	TRBJ1-2
TGTGCCAGCAGTTTCACAGGCAGTAACGAGCAGTACTTC	CASSFTGSNEQYF	TRBV6-5	NA	NA	TRBJ2-7
TGTGCCAGCAGTTTAAACCGGGGGAACACTGAAGCCTTCTTT	CASSLNRGNTEAFF	TRBV28	NA	NA	TRBJ1-1